This TCR beta chain was sequenced during a study of PD-L1 blockade in urothelial cancer. PCRs each included synthetic TCR analog templates spiked in. This table comes from immunoSEQ multiplex PCR, and its TCRdb copy is limited to in-frame clones, with some not included. The sample carries roughly 1,700 clones, less than 35% recorded once. This CDR3 is 15 amino acids long. V lost 4 bases, J lost 0 bases, and 13 bases lay in between. Looked up from germline, CDR1 is SQVTM and CDR2 is ANQGSEA. The specimen was tumor tissue, collected before atezolizumab (anti-PD-L1) treatment. The TCR was taken from a woman aged 60-70 years with urothelial cancer. This rearrangement joins TRBV29-1 to TRBJ2-1; possible D gene TRBD2, 6 bases. The CDR3 nucleotides read TGCAGCGTTGCCTCCCCGGGGGACTCCTACAATGAGCAGTTCTTC. Translation: CSVASPGDSYNEQFF.